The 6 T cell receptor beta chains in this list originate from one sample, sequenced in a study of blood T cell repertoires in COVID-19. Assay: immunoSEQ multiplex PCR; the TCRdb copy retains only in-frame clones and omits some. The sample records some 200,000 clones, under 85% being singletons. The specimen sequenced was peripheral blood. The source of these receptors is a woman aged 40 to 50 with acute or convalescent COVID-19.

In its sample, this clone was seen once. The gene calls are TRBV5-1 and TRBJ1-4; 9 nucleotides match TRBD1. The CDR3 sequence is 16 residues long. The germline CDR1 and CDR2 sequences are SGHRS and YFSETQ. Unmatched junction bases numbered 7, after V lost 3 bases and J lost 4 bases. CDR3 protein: CASSYNGQGINEKLFF. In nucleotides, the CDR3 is TGCGCCAGCAGCTATAACGGACAGGGGATTAATGAAAAACTGTTTTTT.

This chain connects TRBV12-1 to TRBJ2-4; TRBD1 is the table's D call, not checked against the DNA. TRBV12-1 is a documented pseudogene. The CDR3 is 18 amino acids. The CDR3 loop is CASSADRAPIIAKNIQYF. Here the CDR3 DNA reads TGTGCCAGCAGCGCCGACAGGGCACCCATTATAGCCAAAAACATTCAGTACTTC.

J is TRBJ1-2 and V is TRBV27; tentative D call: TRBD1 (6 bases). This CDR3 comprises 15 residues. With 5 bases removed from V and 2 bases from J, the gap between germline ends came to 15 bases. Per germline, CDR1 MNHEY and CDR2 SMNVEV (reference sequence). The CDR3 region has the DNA TGTGCCAGCAGTCTAGTTGGGCAGGGGAACTATGGCTACACCTTC. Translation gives CASSLVGQGNYGYTF.

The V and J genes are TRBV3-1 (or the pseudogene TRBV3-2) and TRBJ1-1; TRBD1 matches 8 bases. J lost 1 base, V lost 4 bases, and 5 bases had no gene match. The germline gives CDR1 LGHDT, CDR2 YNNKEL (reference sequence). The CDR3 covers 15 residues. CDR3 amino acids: CASSRAGGENTEAFF. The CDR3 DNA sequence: TGTGCCAGCAGCCGAGCAGGGGGCGAGAACACTGAAGCTTTCTTT.

CDR3 coding DNA: TGTGCCAGCAGCATCAGACTAGCGGGAGGCACCTCCTACGAGCAGTACTTC. It yields the protein CASSIRLAGGTSYEQYF. This chain links TRBV5-6 with TRBJ2-7; TRBD2 matches 13 bases. The CDR3 runs to 17 residues. The J segment lost 0 bases and the V segment lost 4 bases, leaving 7 bases of the junction unmatched. CDR1 is SGHDT, CDR2 YYEEEE, per germline.

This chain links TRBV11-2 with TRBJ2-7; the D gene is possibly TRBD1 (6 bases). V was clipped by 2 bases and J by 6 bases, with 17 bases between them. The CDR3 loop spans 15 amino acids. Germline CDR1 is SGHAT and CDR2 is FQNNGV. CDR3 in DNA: TGTGCCAGCAGCTTACAGGGGAAGGGTTTGGTCGAGCAGTACTTC. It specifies CASSLQGKGLVEQYF.